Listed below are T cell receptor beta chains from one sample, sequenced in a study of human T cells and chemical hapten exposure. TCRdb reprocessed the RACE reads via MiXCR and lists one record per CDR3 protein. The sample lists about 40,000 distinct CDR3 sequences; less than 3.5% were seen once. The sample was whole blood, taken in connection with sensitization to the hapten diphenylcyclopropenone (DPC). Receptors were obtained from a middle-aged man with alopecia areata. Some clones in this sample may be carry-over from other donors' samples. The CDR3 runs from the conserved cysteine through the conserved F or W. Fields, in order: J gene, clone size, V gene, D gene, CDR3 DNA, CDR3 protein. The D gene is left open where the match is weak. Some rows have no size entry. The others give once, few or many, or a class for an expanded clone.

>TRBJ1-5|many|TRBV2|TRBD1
TGTGCCAGCAGTGAATTGGGACAGTGGAGCAATCAGCCCCAGCATTTT
CASSELGQWSNQPQHF
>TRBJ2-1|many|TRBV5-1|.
TGCGCCAGCAGCTTGTACAATGAGCAGTTCTTC
CASSLYNEQFF
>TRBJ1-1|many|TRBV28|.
TGTGCCAGCAGCAGTGGGGGGGGCGTTACCACTGAAGCTTTCTTT
CASSSGGGVTTEAFF
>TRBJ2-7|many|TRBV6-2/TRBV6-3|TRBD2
TGTGCCAGCAGTTACCCCCCCCCCGGACTAGCGGTCTACGAGCAGTACTTC
CASSYPPPGLAVYEQYF
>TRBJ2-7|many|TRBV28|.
TGTGCCAGCAGTGGGACAAGGCCCTACGAGCAGTACTTC
CASSGTRPYEQYF
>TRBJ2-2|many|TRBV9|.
TGTGCCAGCAGCGTAGGGTCAGGGGACACCGGGGAGCTGTTTTTT
CASSVGSGDTGELFF
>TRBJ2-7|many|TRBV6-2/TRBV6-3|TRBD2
TGTGCCAGCACCAACCAAGGACTAGCGGGATCCTACGAGCAGTACTTC
CASTNQGLAGSYEQYF
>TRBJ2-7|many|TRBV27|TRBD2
TGTGCCAGCAGTTTGCGGGGGGCCTACGAGCAGTACTTC
CASSLRGAYEQYF
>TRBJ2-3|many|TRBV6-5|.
TGTGCCAGCAGTGAGGTTGAGGCAGATACGCAGTATTTT
CASSEVEADTQYF
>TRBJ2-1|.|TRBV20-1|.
TGCAGTGCTAAGATCAGTGGGCAGTTCTTC
CSAKISGQFF
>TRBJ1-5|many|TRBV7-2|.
TGTGCCAGCAGCTTAGCCCCCCGGCAGGGCGGTCAGCCCCAGCATTTT
CASSLAPRQGGQPQHF
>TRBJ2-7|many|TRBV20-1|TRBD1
TGCAGCATGTATTGGACAGGATCATCCGAGCAGTACTTC
CSMYWTGSSEQYF
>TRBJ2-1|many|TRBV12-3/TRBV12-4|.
TGTGCCAGCAGTTCCCGAGGGGGGAGGGGGTACAATGAGCAGTTCTTC
CASSSRGGRGYNEQFF
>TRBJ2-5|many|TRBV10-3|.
TGTGCCATCAGGGAGGGACAAAGGGAAGAGACCCAGTACTTC
CAIREGQREETQYF
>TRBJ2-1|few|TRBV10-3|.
TGTGCCATCATGGACCTCGGGCGGAGCTCCTACAATGAGCAGTTCTTC
CAIMDLGRSSYNEQFF
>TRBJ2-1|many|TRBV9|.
TGTGCCAGCAGCGTGACGGTCTACAATGAGCAGTTCTTC
CASSVTVYNEQFF
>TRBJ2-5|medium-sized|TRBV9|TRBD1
TGTGCCAGCAGCGAGACCCAGGGGGTCCAAGAGACCCAGTACTTC
CASSETQGVQETQYF
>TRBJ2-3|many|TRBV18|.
TGTGCCAGCTCAACCATGTACCGAGGCACAGATACGCAGTATTTT
CASSTMYRGTDTQYF
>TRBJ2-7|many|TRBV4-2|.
TGTGCCAGCAGCCATCGGGCCGGGCAGGGTCGGGAGCAGTACTTC
CASSHRAGQGREQYF
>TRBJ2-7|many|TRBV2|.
TGTGCCAGCATTGCGGGATACGAGCAGTACTTC
CASIAGYEQYF
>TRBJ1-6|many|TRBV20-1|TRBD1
TGCAGTGCTCCTGCCGGGACAGTCATGGCTTCACCCCTCCACTTT
CSAPAGTVMASPLHF
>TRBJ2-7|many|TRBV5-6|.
TGTGCCAGCAGCTTGGAACAGGGTCATAGGGAGCAGTACTTC
CASSLEQGHREQYF
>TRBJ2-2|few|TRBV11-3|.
TGTGCCAGCAGCTTAGTGCACAACACCGGGGAGCTGTTTTTT
CASSLVHNTGELFF
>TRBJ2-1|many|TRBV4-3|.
TGCGCCAGCAGCCAAGATACCGCCTATGAGCAGTTCTTC
CASSQDTAYEQFF